This entry is about one TCR beta chain. Other DNA sequences in this specimen translate into the identical CDR3. The data were obtained in a study of shared clonotypes between healthy human individuals. Deletions cut 0 bases from V and 4 bases from J, with 3 bases between. The CDR3 spans 12 residues. Germline assignment: CDR1 ENHRY and CDR2 SYGVKD. A split of CD4+ cells into CD45RA+ naive and CD45RA-negative memory subsets was performed. At deep level, the assay was performed. Method: immunoSEQ multiplex PCR; TCRdb's copy keeps in-frame clones and lacks some. The sample carries about 2.4 million clones, under 95% recorded once.

The receptor was isolated from a man aged 18 to 30 in good health. Some clones in this sample may be carry-over from other donors' samples. Sample: naive CD4+ T cells from PBMCs. The subset here: CD45RA+ positively selected. The chain combines TRBV10-3 with TRBJ2-5; unclear D gene. The CDR3 loop is CAISESGETQYF. The CDR3 nucleotides read TGTGCCATCAGTGAGTCAGGAGAGACCCAGTACTTC.